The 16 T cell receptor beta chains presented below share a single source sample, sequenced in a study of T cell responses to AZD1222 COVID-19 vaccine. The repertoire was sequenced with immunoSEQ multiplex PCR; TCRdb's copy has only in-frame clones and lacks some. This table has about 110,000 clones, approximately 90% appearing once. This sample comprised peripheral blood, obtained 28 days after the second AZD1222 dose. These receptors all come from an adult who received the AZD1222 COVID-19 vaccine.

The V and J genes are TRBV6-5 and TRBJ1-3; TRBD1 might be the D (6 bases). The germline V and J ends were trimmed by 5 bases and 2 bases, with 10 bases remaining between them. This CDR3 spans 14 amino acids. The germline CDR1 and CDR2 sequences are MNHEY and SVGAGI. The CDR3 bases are TGTGCCAGCAGTACCGGGACAACTGGAAACACCATATATTTT. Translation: CASSTGTTGNTIYF.

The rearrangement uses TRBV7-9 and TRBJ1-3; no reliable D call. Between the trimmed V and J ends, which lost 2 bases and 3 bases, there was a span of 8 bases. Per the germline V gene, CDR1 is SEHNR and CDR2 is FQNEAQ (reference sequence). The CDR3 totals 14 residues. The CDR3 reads CASSLKADGNTIYF. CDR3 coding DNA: TGTGCCAGCAGCTTAAAAGCAGATGGAAACACCATATATTTT.

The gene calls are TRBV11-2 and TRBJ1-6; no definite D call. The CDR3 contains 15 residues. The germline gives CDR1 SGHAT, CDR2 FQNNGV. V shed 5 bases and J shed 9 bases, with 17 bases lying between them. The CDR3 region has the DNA TGTGCCAGCAGCCTCGGACGAGAGGGCACTTCACCCCTCCACTTT. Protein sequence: CASSLGREGTSPLHF.

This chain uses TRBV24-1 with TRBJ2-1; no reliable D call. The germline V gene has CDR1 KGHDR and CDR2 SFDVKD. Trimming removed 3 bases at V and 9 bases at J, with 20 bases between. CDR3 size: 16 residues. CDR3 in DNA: TGTGCCACCAGTGATAGAGTTGGCGGCGGAGCTTTTGAGCAGTTCTTC. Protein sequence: CATSDRVGGGAFEQFF.

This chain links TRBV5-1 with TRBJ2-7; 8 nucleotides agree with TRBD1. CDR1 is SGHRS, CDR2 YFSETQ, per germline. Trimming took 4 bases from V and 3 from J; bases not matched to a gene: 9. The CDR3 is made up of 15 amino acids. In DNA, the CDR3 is TGCGCCAGCAGCAGGGGACAGGACCCTTTCTACGAGCAGTACTTC. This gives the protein CASSRGQDPFYEQYF.

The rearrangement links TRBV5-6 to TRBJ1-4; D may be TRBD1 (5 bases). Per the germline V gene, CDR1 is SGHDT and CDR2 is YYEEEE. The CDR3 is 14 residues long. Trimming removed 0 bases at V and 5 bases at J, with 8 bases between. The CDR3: CASSLGQKNEKLFF. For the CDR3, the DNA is TGTGCCAGCAGCTTGGGACAGAAAAATGAAAAACTGTTTTTT.

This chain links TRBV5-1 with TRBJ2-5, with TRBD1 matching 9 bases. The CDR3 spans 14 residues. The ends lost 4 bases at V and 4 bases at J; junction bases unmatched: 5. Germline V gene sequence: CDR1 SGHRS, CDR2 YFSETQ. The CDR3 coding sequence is TGCGCCAGCAGCGCCGGACAGGGGAGAGAGACCCAGTACTTC. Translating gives CASSAGQGRETQYF.

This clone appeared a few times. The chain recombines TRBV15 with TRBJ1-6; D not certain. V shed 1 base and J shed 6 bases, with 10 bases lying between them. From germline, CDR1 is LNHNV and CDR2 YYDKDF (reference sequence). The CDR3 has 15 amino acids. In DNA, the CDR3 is TGTGCCACCAGCAGAGCCCGGGGTTTTAATTCACCCCTCCACTTT. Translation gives CATSRARGFNSPLHF.

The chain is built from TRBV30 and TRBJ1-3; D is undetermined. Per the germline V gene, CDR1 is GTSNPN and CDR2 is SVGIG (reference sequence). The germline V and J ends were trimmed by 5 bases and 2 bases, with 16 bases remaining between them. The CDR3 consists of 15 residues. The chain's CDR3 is CAWSPGPGTGNTIYF. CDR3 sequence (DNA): TGTGCCTGGTCTCCCGGTCCTGGAACTGGAAACACCATATATTTT.

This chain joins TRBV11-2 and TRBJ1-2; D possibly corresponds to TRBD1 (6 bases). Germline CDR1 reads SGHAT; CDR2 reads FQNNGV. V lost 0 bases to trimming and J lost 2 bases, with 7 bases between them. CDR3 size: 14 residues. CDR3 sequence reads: CASSLDQGNYGYTF. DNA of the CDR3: TGTGCCAGCAGCTTAGATCAGGGGAACTATGGCTACACCTTC.

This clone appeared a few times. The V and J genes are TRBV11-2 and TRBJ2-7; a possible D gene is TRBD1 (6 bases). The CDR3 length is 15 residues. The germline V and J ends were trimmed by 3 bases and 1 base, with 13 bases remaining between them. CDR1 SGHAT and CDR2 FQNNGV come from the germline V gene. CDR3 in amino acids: CASSFRGQGSYEQYF. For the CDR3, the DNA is TGTGCCAGCAGCTTTAGAGGGCAGGGGTCCTACGAGCAGTACTTC.

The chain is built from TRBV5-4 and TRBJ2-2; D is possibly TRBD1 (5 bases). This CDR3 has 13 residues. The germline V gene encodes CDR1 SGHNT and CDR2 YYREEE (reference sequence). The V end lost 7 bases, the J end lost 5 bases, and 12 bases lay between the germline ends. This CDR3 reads CASGQGRTGELFF. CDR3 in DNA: TGTGCCAGCGGGCAGGGCCGGACCGGGGAGCTGTTTTTT.

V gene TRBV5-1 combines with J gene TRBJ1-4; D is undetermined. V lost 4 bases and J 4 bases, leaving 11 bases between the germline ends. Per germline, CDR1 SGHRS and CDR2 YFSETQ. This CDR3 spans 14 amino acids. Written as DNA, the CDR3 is TGCGCCAGCAGCGGGAGGCCGGGTAATGAAAAACTGTTTTTT. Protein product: CASSGRPGNEKLFF.

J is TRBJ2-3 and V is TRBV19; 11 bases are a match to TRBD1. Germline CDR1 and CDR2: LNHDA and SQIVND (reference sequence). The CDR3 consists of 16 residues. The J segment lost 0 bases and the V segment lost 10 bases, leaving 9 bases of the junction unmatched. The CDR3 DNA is TGTGCCACTCGGGACAGGGGGAGCACTAGCACAGATACGCAGTATTTT. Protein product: CATRDRGSTSTDTQYF. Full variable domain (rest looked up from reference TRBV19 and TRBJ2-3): DGGITQSPKYLFRKEGQNVTLSCEQNLNHDAMYWYRQDPGQGLRLIYYSQIVNDFQKGDIAEGYSVSREKKESFPLTVTSAQKNPTAFYLCATRDRGSTSTDTQYFGPGTRLTVL.

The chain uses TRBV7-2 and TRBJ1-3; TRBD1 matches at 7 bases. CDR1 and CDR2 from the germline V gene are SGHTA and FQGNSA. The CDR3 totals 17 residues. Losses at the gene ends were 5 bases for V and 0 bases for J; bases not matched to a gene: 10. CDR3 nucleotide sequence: TGTGCCAGCAGCGCACGGGGACAGTGGTTCTCTGGAAACACCATATATTTT. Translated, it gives CASSARGQWFSGNTIYF.

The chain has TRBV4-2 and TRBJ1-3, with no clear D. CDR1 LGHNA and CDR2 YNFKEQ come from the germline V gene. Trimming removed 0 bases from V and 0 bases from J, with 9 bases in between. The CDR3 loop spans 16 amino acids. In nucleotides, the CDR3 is TGTGCCAGCAGCCAAGATGGCGAGAGCTCTGGAAACACCATATATTTT. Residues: CASSQDGESSGNTIYF.